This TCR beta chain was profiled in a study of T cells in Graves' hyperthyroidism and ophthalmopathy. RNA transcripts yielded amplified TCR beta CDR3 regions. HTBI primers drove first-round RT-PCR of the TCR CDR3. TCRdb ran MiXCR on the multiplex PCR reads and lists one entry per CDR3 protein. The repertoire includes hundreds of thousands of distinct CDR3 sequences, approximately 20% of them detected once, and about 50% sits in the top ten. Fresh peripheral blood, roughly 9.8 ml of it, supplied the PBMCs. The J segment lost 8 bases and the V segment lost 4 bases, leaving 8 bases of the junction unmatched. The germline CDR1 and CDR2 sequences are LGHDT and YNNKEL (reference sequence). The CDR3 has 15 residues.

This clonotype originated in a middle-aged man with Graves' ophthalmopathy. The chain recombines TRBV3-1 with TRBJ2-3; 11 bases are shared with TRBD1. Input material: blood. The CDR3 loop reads CASSLLGTGGSTQYF. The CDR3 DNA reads TGTGCCAGCAGCCTCCTGGGGACAGGGGGAAGTACGCAGTATTTT.